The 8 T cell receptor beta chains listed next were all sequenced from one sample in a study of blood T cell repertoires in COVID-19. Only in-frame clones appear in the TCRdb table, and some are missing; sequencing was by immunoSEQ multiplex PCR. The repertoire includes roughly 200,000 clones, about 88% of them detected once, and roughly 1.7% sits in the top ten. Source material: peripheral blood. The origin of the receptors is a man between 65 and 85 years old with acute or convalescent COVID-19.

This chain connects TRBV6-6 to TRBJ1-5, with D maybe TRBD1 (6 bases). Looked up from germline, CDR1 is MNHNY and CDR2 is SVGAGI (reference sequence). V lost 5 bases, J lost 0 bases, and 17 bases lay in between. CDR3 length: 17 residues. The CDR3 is CASSQGKPLFSNQPQHF. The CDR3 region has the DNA TGTGCCAGCAGTCAGGGGAAACCGCTTTTTAGCAATCAGCCCCAGCATTTT.

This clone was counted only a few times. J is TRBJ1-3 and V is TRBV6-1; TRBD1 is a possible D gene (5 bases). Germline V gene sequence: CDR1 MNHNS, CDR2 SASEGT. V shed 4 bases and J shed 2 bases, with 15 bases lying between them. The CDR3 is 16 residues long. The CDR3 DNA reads TGTGCCAGCAGTGGGGGCAGCCAAAGGACTGGAAACACCATATATTTT. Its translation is CASSGGSQRTGNTIYF.

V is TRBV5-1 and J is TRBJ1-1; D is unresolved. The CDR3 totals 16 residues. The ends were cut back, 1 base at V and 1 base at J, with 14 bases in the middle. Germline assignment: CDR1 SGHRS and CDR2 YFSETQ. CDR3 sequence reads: CASSLFFGSGNTEAFF. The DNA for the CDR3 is TGCGCCAGCAGCTTGTTCTTCGGGTCGGGGAACACTGAAGCTTTCTTT. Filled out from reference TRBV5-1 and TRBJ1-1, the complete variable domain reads KAGVTQTPRYLIKTRGQQVTLSCSPISGHRSVSWYQQTPGQGLQFLFEYFSETQRNKGNFPGRFSGRQFSNSRSEMNVSTLELGDSALYLCASSLFFGSGNTEAFFGQGTRLTVV.

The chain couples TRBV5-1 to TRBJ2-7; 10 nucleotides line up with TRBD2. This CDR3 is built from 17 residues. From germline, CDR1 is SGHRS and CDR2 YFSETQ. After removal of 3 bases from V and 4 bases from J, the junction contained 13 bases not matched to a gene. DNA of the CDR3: TGCGCCAGCAGCTCGGGGGCTAGCGGGAGTCTTGGGTACGAGCAGTACTTC. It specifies CASSSGASGSLGYEQYF. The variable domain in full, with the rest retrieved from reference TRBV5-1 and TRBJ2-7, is KAGVTQTPRYLIKTRGQQVTLSCSPISGHRSVSWYQQTPGQGLQFLFEYFSETQRNKGNFPGRFSGRQFSNSRSEMNVSTLELGDSALYLCASSSGASGSLGYEQYFGPGTRLTVT.

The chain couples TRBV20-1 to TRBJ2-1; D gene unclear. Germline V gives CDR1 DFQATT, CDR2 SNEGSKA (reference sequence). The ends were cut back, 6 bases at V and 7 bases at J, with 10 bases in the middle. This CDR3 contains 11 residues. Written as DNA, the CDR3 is TGCAGTGCCAGCGCCGTAAATGAGCAGTTCTTC. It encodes CSASAVNEQFF.

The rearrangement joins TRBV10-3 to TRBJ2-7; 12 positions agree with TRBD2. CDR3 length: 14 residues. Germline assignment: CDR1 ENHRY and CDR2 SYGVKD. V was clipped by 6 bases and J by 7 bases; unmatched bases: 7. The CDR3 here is CAISRTSGTGEQYF. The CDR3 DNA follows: TGTGCCATCAGCCGGACTAGCGGGACGGGGGAGCAGTACTTC.

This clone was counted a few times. The CDR3 region has the DNA TGTGCCAGTAGTATAGCGGGGGGTAACCCCTACAATGAGCAGTTCTTC. Protein: CASSIAGGNPYNEQFF. The chain links TRBV19 to TRBJ2-1, with 7 positions matching TRBD2. V was pared by 1 base and J by 2 bases, with 5 bases of the junction left unmatched. This CDR3 spans 16 amino acids. From germline, CDR1 is LNHDA and CDR2 SQIVND (reference sequence).

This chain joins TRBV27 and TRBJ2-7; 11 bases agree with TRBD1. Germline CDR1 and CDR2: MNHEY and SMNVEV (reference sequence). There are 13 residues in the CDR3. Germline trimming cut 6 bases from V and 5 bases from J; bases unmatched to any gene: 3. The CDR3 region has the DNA TGTGCCAGCAGGTGGACAGGGGGCGACGAGCAGTACTTC. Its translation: CASRWTGGDEQYF.